This paragraph covers one TCR beta chain sequence. Antigen: not known. This entry belongs to a study of OX40 agonist ivuxolimab in advanced cancers. Turning to the study itself: Every 2 weeks, patients got intravenous ivuxolimab at one of six dose levels (0.01-10 mg/kg). Among those treated, three patients had partial responses, one with hepatocellular carcinoma and two with cutaneous melanoma. Notes on the study in general: At 0.1 to 3.0 mg/kg and by week 6, CD4+ and CD8+ T cells in the blood had expanded clonally. The specificity for antigen of the expanded peripheral T cells was not determined.

The method was immunoSEQ multiplex PCR; TCRdb's version includes in-frame clones alone and lacks a portion of them. The profile covers 90,000 or so clones, with over 75% appearing a single time and around 2.5% taken by the ten largest. The receptor was derived from an adult with an advanced solid tumor such as melanoma, head and neck, liver or kidney cancer. Sequences were derived from CD4+ or CD8+ T cells sorted from blood, sampled in a trial of the OX40 agonist ivuxolimab.

The CDR3 loop is CASSQGPGNEKLFF. The DNA of the CDR3 is TGTGCCAGCAGCCAAGGACCCGGGAATGAAAAACTGTTTTTT. This chain uses TRBV14 with TRBJ1-4; no reliable D call. CDR3 length equals 14 residues. Germline V lookup: CDR1 SGHDN, CDR2 FVKESK. Trimming shortened V by 1 base and J by 5 bases, and 8 bases separated the two germline ends.